This is a list of T cell receptor beta chains from one sample in a study of T cells in Graves' hyperthyroidism and ophthalmopathy. Each CDR3 protein is one row after TCRdb ran MiXCR on the multiplex PCR reads. Here the sample spans roughly 380,000 distinct CDR3 sequences, approximately 15% being singletons. Sequenced input: blood. The receptors here all came from a woman aged 60-70 years with Graves' hyperthyroidism. The CDR3 runs from the conserved cysteine through the conserved F or W. D genes are given only for firm matches. Expanded clones get a size class; other rows say once, few or many, or leave the size out.

CDR3 protein: CASSLGGRTYNEQFF
CDR3 DNA: TGTGCCAGCAGCTTAGGGGGACGGACCTACAATGAGCAGTTCTTC
D gene: .
J gene: TRBJ2-1
V gene: TRBV11-2
clone size: many

CDR3 protein: CASSQADYTRELFF
CDR3 DNA: TGTGCCAGCAGCCAAGCCGATTACACCCGGGAGCTGTTTTTT
D gene: .
J gene: TRBJ2-2
V gene: TRBV3-1
clone size: .

CDR3 protein: CASSVSGTVAKNIQYF
CDR3 DNA: TGTGCCAGCAGTGTTAGCGGGACTGTGGCCAAAAACATTCAGTACTTC
D gene: TRBD2
J gene: TRBJ2-4
V gene: TRBV28
clone size: few

CDR3 protein: CASSLIGEETQYF
CDR3 DNA: TGTGCCAGCAGTTTAATCGGAGAAGAGACCCAGTACTTC
D gene: .
J gene: TRBJ2-5
V gene: TRBV12-3/TRBV12-4
clone size: many

CDR3 protein: CASSSARTGQGQETQYF
CDR3 DNA: TGTGCCAGCAGCTCCGCCCGAACAGGACAGGGCCAAGAGACCCAGTACTTC
D gene: TRBD1
J gene: TRBJ2-5
V gene: TRBV7-9
clone size: many

CDR3 protein: CASSRSPTSAKNIQYF
CDR3 DNA: TGTGCCAGCAGCCGTTCACCGACTAGCGCCAAAAACATTCAGTACTTC
D gene: TRBD2
J gene: TRBJ2-4
V gene: TRBV27
clone size: many

CDR3 protein: CASSPSPGQGNEKLFF
CDR3 DNA: TGTGCCAGCAGTCCCTCCCCGGGACAGGGTAATGAAAAACTGTTTTTT
D gene: TRBD1
J gene: TRBJ1-4
V gene: TRBV28
clone size: .

CDR3 protein: CASSLEVDEQFF
CDR3 DNA: TGCGCCAGCAGCCTGGAAGTCGATGAGCAGTTCTTC
D gene: .
J gene: TRBJ2-1
V gene: TRBV5-1
clone size: many

CDR3 protein: CASSLTGTGNNEQFF
CDR3 DNA: TGTGCCAGCAGTCTAACCGGGACAGGTAACAATGAGCAGTTCTTC
D gene: TRBD1
J gene: TRBJ2-1
V gene: TRBV12-3/TRBV12-4
clone size: many

CDR3 protein: CAIKSTGKDGDTEAFF
CDR3 DNA: TGTGCCATCAAAAGTACAGGGAAGGATGGGGACACTGAAGCTTTCTTT
D gene: .
J gene: TRBJ1-1
V gene: TRBV10-3
clone size: many

CDR3 protein: CASSLETGDNTDTQYF
CDR3 DNA: TGCGCCAGCAGCCTCGAGACAGGGGACAACACAGATACGCAGTATTTT
D gene: TRBD1
J gene: TRBJ2-3
V gene: TRBV10-2
clone size: many

CDR3 protein: CASSLDLGQPQHF
CDR3 DNA: TGTGCCAGCAGCTTAGATCTTGGTCAGCCCCAGCATTTT
D gene: .
J gene: TRBJ1-5
V gene: TRBV7-9
clone size: .

CDR3 protein: CASTLRGQFYGYTF
CDR3 DNA: TGTGCCAGCACTTTGAGGGGACAGTTCTATGGCTACACCTTC
D gene: TRBD1
J gene: TRBJ1-2
V gene: TRBV28
clone size: .

CDR3 protein: CASSQDSGVNSPLHF
CDR3 DNA: TGTGCCAGCAGCCAAGATTCCGGAGTTAATTCACCCCTCCACTTT
D gene: .
J gene: TRBJ1-6
V gene: TRBV3-1
clone size: .

CDR3 protein: CASSPQGSGNTIYF
CDR3 DNA: TGTGCCAGCAGTCCACAGGGATCTGGAAACACCATATATTTT
D gene: .
J gene: TRBJ1-3
V gene: TRBV27
clone size: many

CDR3 protein: CASSLMRGSAYEQYF
CDR3 DNA: TGTGCCAGCAGCTTAATGCGGGGTTCGGCATACGAGCAGTACTTC
D gene: .
J gene: TRBJ2-7
V gene: TRBV7-3
clone size: many

CDR3 protein: CSARPRDYLYEQYF
CDR3 DNA: TGCAGTGCTCGGCCCCGGGACTACCTCTACGAGCAGTACTTC
D gene: TRBD2
J gene: TRBJ2-7
V gene: TRBV20-1
clone size: many

CDR3 protein: CASSIGRQGNTGELFF
CDR3 DNA: TGTGCCAGTAGTATCGGGAGACAGGGTAACACCGGGGAGCTGTTTTTT
D gene: .
J gene: TRBJ2-2
V gene: TRBV19
clone size: .

CDR3 protein: CASSNGVTYEQYF
CDR3 DNA: TGTGCCAGCAGTAACGGGGTGACCTACGAGCAGTACTTC
D gene: .
J gene: TRBJ2-7
V gene: TRBV2
clone size: many

CDR3 protein: CASSQWTRQETQYF
CDR3 DNA: TGTGCCAGCAGTCAATGGACTAGGCAAGAGACCCAGTACTTC
D gene: TRBD2
J gene: TRBJ2-5
V gene: TRBV28
clone size: .

CDR3 protein: CASSLQVQGSEQFF
CDR3 DNA: TGTGCTAGCAGCTTGCAAGTCCAGGGGAGTGAGCAGTTCTTC
D gene: .
J gene: TRBJ2-1
V gene: TRBV7-7
clone size: .

CDR3 protein: CASTKATLNTEAFF
CDR3 DNA: TGTGCCAGCACCAAAGCCACGTTGAACACTGAAGCTTTCTTT
D gene: .
J gene: TRBJ1-1
V gene: TRBV12-3/TRBV12-4
clone size: many

CDR3 protein: CASSPPRTGNTEAFF
CDR3 DNA: TGTGCCAGCAGCCCCCCCCGGACAGGGAACACTGAAGCTTTCTTT
D gene: TRBD1
J gene: TRBJ1-1
V gene: TRBV7-9
clone size: few

CDR3 protein: CATSVNGINTGELFF
CDR3 DNA: TGTGCCACCAGTGTAAACGGAATCAACACCGGGGAGCTGTTTTTT
D gene: .
J gene: TRBJ2-2
V gene: TRBV24-1
clone size: .

CDR3 protein: CASRAPMNTEAFF
CDR3 DNA: TGTGCTAGTAGGGCTCCTATGAACACTGAAGCTTTCTTT
D gene: .
J gene: TRBJ1-1
V gene: TRBV19
clone size: .

CDR3 protein: CASSKRTSSYEQYF
CDR3 DNA: TGTGCCAGCAGCAAGCGGACGAGCTCCTACGAGCAGTACTTC
D gene: .
J gene: TRBJ2-7
V gene: TRBV28
clone size: many

CDR3 protein: CSVRTGNYGYTF
CDR3 DNA: TGCAGCGTGAGGACAGGGAACTATGGCTACACCTTC
D gene: TRBD1
J gene: TRBJ1-2
V gene: TRBV29-1
clone size: .

CDR3 protein: CSARAVLLRDTRLGEQYF
CDR3 DNA: TGCAGTGCTAGAGCCGTACTACTCCGGGACACCCGCTTGGGCGAGCAGTACTTC
D gene: .
J gene: TRBJ2-7
V gene: TRBV20-1
clone size: many

CDR3 protein: CASSSGTSSSNEQFF
CDR3 DNA: TGTGCCAGCAGCTCCGGGACTAGTTCCTCCAATGAGCAGTTCTTC
D gene: TRBD2
J gene: TRBJ2-1
V gene: TRBV7-3
clone size: .

CDR3 protein: CASSPRTGNLNTGELFF
CDR3 DNA: TGCGCCAGCAGCCCCCGGACAGGGAACCTGAACACCGGGGAGCTGTTTTTT
D gene: TRBD1
J gene: TRBJ2-2
V gene: TRBV5-1
clone size: many

CDR3 protein: CSVESRGNSAQETQYF
CDR3 DNA: TGCAGCGTTGAGTCCAGGGGGAATTCTGCCCAAGAGACCCAGTACTTC
D gene: TRBD1
J gene: TRBJ2-5
V gene: TRBV29-1
clone size: .

CDR3 protein: CASRKRGAQYF
CDR3 DNA: TGTGCCAGCAGAAAGCGAGGGGCGCAGTATTTT
D gene: .
J gene: TRBJ2-3
V gene: TRBV28
clone size: many

CDR3 protein: CASSVGTVLSDTQYF
CDR3 DNA: TGTGCCAGCAGTGTCGGGACAGTTCTTTCGGATACGCAGTATTTT
D gene: TRBD1
J gene: TRBJ2-3
V gene: TRBV9
clone size: few

CDR3 protein: CARGSGTSGRWSDTQYF
CDR3 DNA: TGTGCCAGGGGCTCCGGGACTAGCGGGAGGTGGTCAGATACGCAGTATTTT
D gene: TRBD2
J gene: TRBJ2-3
V gene: TRBV2
clone size: many

CDR3 protein: CASSQEGNNEKLFF
CDR3 DNA: TGTGCCAGCAGCCAGGAGGGTAATAATGAAAAACTGTTTTTT
D gene: .
J gene: TRBJ1-4
V gene: TRBV16
clone size: few

CDR3 protein: CASSLGRTSRQFF
CDR3 DNA: TGTGCCAGCAGCTTAGGAAGGACTTCCCGTCAGTTCTTC
D gene: .
J gene: TRBJ2-1
V gene: TRBV11-2
clone size: many

CDR3 protein: CASSLQTSGRANEQFF
CDR3 DNA: TGTGCCAGCAGCTTACAGACTAGCGGGAGGGCCAATGAGCAGTTCTTC
D gene: TRBD2
J gene: TRBJ2-1
V gene: TRBV7-9
clone size: few

CDR3 protein: CSVETSGRTAYEQYF
CDR3 DNA: TGCAGCGTTGAAACTAGCGGGAGGACGGCCTACGAGCAGTACTTC
D gene: TRBD2
J gene: TRBJ2-7
V gene: TRBV29-1
clone size: many

CDR3 protein: CASSAEQGLGNTEAFF
CDR3 DNA: TGTGCCAGCAGCGCAGAACAGGGGTTGGGTAACACTGAAGCTTTCTTT
D gene: TRBD1
J gene: TRBJ1-1
V gene: TRBV9
clone size: few

CDR3 protein: CASSSQVGAGKLFF
CDR3 DNA: TGTGCCAGCAGCTCTCAGGTGGGGGCCGGAAAACTGTTTTTT
D gene: .
J gene: TRBJ1-4
V gene: TRBV5-6
clone size: .

CDR3 protein: CSARGKGTIYGYTF
CDR3 DNA: TGCAGTGCTAGAGGTAAAGGGACGATCTATGGCTACACCTTC
D gene: .
J gene: TRBJ1-2
V gene: TRBV20-1
clone size: few

CDR3 protein: CASSPNQGETQYF
CDR3 DNA: TGTGCCAGCAGTCCGAATCAGGGAGAGACCCAGTACTTC
D gene: .
J gene: TRBJ2-5
V gene: TRBV27
clone size: many

CDR3 protein: CASSLAGTSGNEQFF
CDR3 DNA: TGTGCCAGCAGCTTAGCAGGGACTAGCGGCAATGAGCAGTTCTTC
D gene: TRBD2
J gene: TRBJ2-1
V gene: TRBV11-2
clone size: many

CDR3 protein: CASSLSRGSYNEQFF
CDR3 DNA: TGTGCCAGCAGCTTAAGCAGGGGGTCCTACAATGAGCAGTTCTTC
D gene: TRBD1
J gene: TRBJ2-1
V gene: TRBV11-3
clone size: many

CDR3 protein: CASSLAPQPTDTQYF
CDR3 DNA: TGCGCCAGCAGCTTGGCCCCACAGCCTACAGATACGCAGTATTTT
D gene: .
J gene: TRBJ2-3
V gene: TRBV5-1
clone size: few

CDR3 protein: CASRSSYGYTF
CDR3 DNA: TGTGCCAGCAGGAGCTCATATGGCTACACCTTC
D gene: .
J gene: TRBJ1-2
V gene: TRBV2
clone size: many

CDR3 protein: CASSSSGVVDTQYF
CDR3 DNA: TGTGCCAGCAGCTCAAGCGGGGTCGTAGATACGCAGTATTTT
D gene: TRBD2
J gene: TRBJ2-3
V gene: TRBV7-9
clone size: few

CDR3 protein: CAISATNQPQHF
CDR3 DNA: TGTGCCATCAGTGCAACCAATCAGCCCCAGCATTTT
D gene: .
J gene: TRBJ1-5
V gene: TRBV10-3
clone size: many

CDR3 protein: CASSTSQGLGVEQYF
CDR3 DNA: TGTGCCAGCAGCACCTCCCAAGGACTAGGGGTTGAGCAGTACTTC
D gene: TRBD2
J gene: TRBJ2-7
V gene: TRBV6-1
clone size: many

CDR3 protein: CSARGRRGGGNEQFF
CDR3 DNA: TGCAGTGCTAGAGGGCGTCGAGGGGGTGGCAATGAGCAGTTCTTC
D gene: .
J gene: TRBJ2-1
V gene: TRBV20-1
clone size: many

CDR3 protein: CASSSGTGPNSPLHF
CDR3 DNA: TGTGCCAGCAGTTCCGGGACAGGACCAAATTCACCCCTCCACTTT
D gene: TRBD1
J gene: TRBJ1-6
V gene: TRBV2
clone size: many

CDR3 protein: CASEEASRGEKLFF
CDR3 DNA: TGTGCCAGCGAAGAAGCCTCACGGGGTGAAAAACTGTTTTTT
D gene: .
J gene: TRBJ1-4
V gene: TRBV2
clone size: many

CDR3 protein: CASSRMTRLLEQYF
CDR3 DNA: TGTGCCAGCAGCCGCATGACTAGGCTGCTCGAGCAGTACTTC
D gene: .
J gene: TRBJ2-7
V gene: TRBV7-2
clone size: few